This TCR beta chain was identified in a study of CD8+CD57+ T cells in acquired aplastic anemia. Study-level background: Sorting CD4+ and CD8+ cells gave DNA averaging around 3 ug. Some 10 million reads were obtained on average for healthy donor CD4+ cells.

Study-level findings and limits: The study found no significant CD8+ Simpson's diversity difference between patients and controls. Overlapping CD8+ CDR3 repertoires of patients and controls contained 25 to 35 shared sequences.

This clonotype has a single count. Antigen specificity is unknown. The use of genomic DNA as template underpinned the TCR beta VDJ and CDR3 profiling. MiXCR, run by TCRdb on the reads, gives a single entry per CDR3 protein. The sample lists approximately 200,000 distinct CDR3 sequences; roughly half were seen once. Per germline, CDR1 LNHDA and CDR2 SQIVND (reference sequence). V lost 7 bases to trimming and J lost 3 bases, with 9 bases between them. The CDR3 is made up of 13 amino acids. The specimen was sorted CD4+, CD8+, or CD8+CD57+ T cells (not recorded which) from PBMCs. This sequence originates from a human donor in good health, serving as a control. The chain joins TRBV19 to TRBJ2-2; D remains ambiguous. DNA of the CDR3: TGTGCCAGTAAAAGGACGGACACCGGGGAGCTGTTTTTT. Amino acid sequence: CASKRTDTGELFF.